This T cell receptor beta chain was recovered during a study of cytomegalovirus exposure and HLA in healthy donors (dated by TCRdb to the late 2010s). With regard to the full study: An earlier analysis of approximately 600 of the donors reported approximately 290 Gb of sequence data and more than 90 million unique TCR beta sequences from around 200 million T cells. Roughly 300 gigabases of sequencing data and tens of millions of unique TCR sequences made up an early release that covered 500 to 700 HLA-typed donors. Of the roughly 410 genotyped donors, 75% to 85% were placed in the genetic ancestry cluster associated with self-reported Caucasian donors. The study aimed to test whether signatures of past pathogen exposure could be identified by cataloging public T cell receptors. The study profiled the T cell repertoires of 550 to 700 subjects by immunosequencing and related them to cytomegalovirus serostatus. A separate validation cohort of roughly 120 different subjects was used in addition to the 666-subject first cohort. High-throughput TCR immunosequencing, statistical association of individual TCRs with disease status, and machine learning were combined to predict cytomegalovirus infection status. A later analysis re-examined previously published TCR beta repertoires from several hundred donors and added high-resolution HLA genotyping to investigate patterns of TCR occurrence. Rather than drawing on any new phenotypic data, the later analysis identified candidate immune exposures from TCR beta sequences and the way those sequences occurred across donors. To decide whether each TCR beta V gene segment behaved as functional or pseudogenic, an earlier analysis of some 600 of the donors relied on high-throughput TCR beta sequencing. Donor age, sex, ethnicity and CMV serostatus were compiled alongside the repertoire data. A later genetic analysis used genome-wide SNP genotypes for about 65% of the 666 donors, treating that subset as a discovery cohort. Every repertoire in the discovery cohort had been generated on one and the same sequencing platform. Both class I and class II loci were covered by HLA typing, at four-digit resolution. Typing coverage varied by locus: roughly 629-630 donors for A, B, C, DRB1 and DQB1; about 520 for DQA1; about 590 for DPA1; roughly 470 for DPB1. Roughly five DR-DQ haplotypes were handled as single units for association and clustering, since linkage in the cohort was strong. Across 398 genotyped donors of the cohort, an average of about 240,000 unique TCR beta nucleotide sequences per donor were sequenced, and 15% to 20% of those sequences were non-productive.

As regards this clone: The specificity of this receptor is unknown. Base qualities are missing; no much larger clone stands one base away.

What the research found in general, with its limitations: A later genetic analysis reported fewer N-insertions in productive TCRs among donors in an Asian-associated ancestry cluster than the roughly 700-donor mean. The classifier was reported to diagnose cytomegalovirus status with high specificity and sensitivity in both the original and validation cohorts. According to the authors, the approach could potentially be generalized to other disease states and immunological phenotypes. A further reported finding was that TCR beta sequences accurately predicted the HLA-A and HLA-B alleles for most subjects in the first cohort. An association between a missense DCLRE1C variant and V-gene and J-gene trimming of TCR beta chains was found in a later genetic analysis and replicated in an independent cohort. According to a later analysis, TCR association rates differed among HLA loci, with DRB1 alleles showing the most associated TCRs and HLA-C alleles showing the fewest. In a later analysis, most CMV-associated TCR beta chains were found to appear HLA-restricted, with HLA associations seemingly driven largely by CMV exposure. The presence/absence analyses assumed that sequencing depth was roughly uniform across donors, and that assumption may not be true. A few of the identified cytomegalovirus-associated TCR beta chains were confirmed in vitro to be specific for cytomegalovirus antigens. Broadly in line with IMGT annotations, most TCR beta V segments showed up in productive rearrangements about 87% or about 30% of the time in an earlier analysis of 450 to 600 of the donors. In a later analysis, several top co-occurrence clusters were reported to appear linked to parvovirus B19, influenza, CMV and Epstein-Barr virus. Across donors, most TCR sequences were observed very rarely, whereas some public TCRs were present in many individuals. Linkage disequilibrium might explain the correlated functional status among segregating V segments, but an unknown experimental factor could not be ruled out. For the cohort, immune exposure information was limited to CMV serostatus. Some IMGT-functional V segments, including TRBV6-2 and TRBV6-3, could not be distinguished by the 87-base-pair reads and were therefore excluded. The cohort was sequenced for TCR beta chains only, and without alpha or paired-chain data the features that could be detected were limited. Specific HLA alleles were associated with 16,951 TCR beta sequences at a false discovery rate of 0.05 in a later analysis. Assigning TCR associations to individual alleles was difficult when HLA alleles, especially DR and DQ, strongly co-occurred. The sequencing pipeline was judged likely to have produced a cluster of highly shared sequence variants as a technical artifact. Compared with equally common non-associated chains, HLA-associated TCR beta chains in a later analysis were more clonally expanded and had lower generation probabilities. A total of about 180 TCR beta chains were listed by the study as associated with cytomegalovirus. Because HLA typing was unavailable for some donors at each locus, only the typed subset was used in association tests. The earlier analysis of 587 of the donors excluded about 16 rarely observed V segments, including chromosome 9 orphons, because counts were too low.

The library was obtained by the immunoSEQ multiplex PCR assay. The multiplex PCR relied on a mix of 60 forward primers for TCR Vbeta segments and 13 reverse primers for TCR Jbeta segments. A multiplex PCR assay on genomic DNA amplified the CDR3 region of rearranged TCR beta genes. Amplified TCR beta libraries were sequenced as 87-base-pair reads on the Illumina HiSeq System. Under the source paper's analysis protocol: Across the 600 to 700 repertoires, a later analysis counted tens of millions of unique TCR beta chains, roughly 11 million of which were shared by at least two donors. To remove PCR and sequencing errors, raw reads were error-corrected and collapsed into unique sequences using a nearest-neighbor algorithm that merged closely related sequences. To assign V, D and J gene segments, CDR3 sequences were aligned to IMGT reference sequences. For a sequence to be retained, a match of at least six nucleotides was required to both a V gene segment and a J gene segment. Rearrangements were called productive when the CDR3 lacked stop codons and stayed in frame with V and J; all others were non-productive. Following IMGT convention, CDR3 was defined as the stretch from the second conserved V-encoded cysteine to the conserved J-encoded phenylalanine. In an earlier analysis of more than 550 of the donors, sequences lacking an unambiguous match to a single V gene segment were excluded. An earlier analysis of 450 to 650 of the donors called V segments functional above 56.7% productive rearrangements and segregating when the between-donor standard deviation exceeded 5%. To diagnose cytomegalovirus status from the catalog of TCR beta chain sequences, a statistical classification framework was built. In a later analysis, V and J genes were assigned by comparing TCR nucleotide sequences against IMGT/GENE-DB human TR gene sequences. A later analysis assigned CDR3 sequences and most-parsimonious VDJ recombination scenarios with the TCRdist pipeline. A later analysis defined each TCR beta chain by its CDR3 amino acid sequence plus V-gene family, and excluded reads lacking a unique V-gene family. To address suspected cross-contamination and a sequencing artifact, a later analysis removed some 620 highly shared, low-generation-probability nucleotide sequences. A later analysis calculated a clonal expansion index for each public chain from normalized within-repertoire ranks of inferred template counts. Generation probabilities in a later analysis came from a VDJ recombination model fitted to out-of-frame rearrangements, and those results were checked against IGoR. In a later analysis, TCR-TCR, TCR-HLA and TCR-CMV co-occurrence was scored with hypergeometric tests, and a repertoire-size bias correction was applied to TCR pairs. To estimate false discovery rates, a later analysis permuted the HLA or CMV assignments 20 times. In a later analysis, co-occurring TCRs were grouped with DBSCAN, and TCRdist sequence similarity was added when clustering was performed within HLA-allele-positive subsets. Co-occurrence clustering excluded repertoires with fewer than 30,000 or more than 120,000 public chains, plus five with anomalous nucleotide sharing. Drawn from immuneACCESS, this table holds only the in-frame rearrangements with V and J called that TCRdb kept. Clones are partly lost; checked studies trace under half to an unresolved V gene and leave the rest unexplained. V, J and clone size reflect that table, while D and trimming were determined from the DNA. Across this sample there are about 180,000 clones, with 70% to 80% seen only once. The ten largest account for about 1.6% of the sample.

The germline V and J ends show losses of 4 bases and 7 bases respectively, and no gene match explains 6 bases of the junction. Including the terminal cysteine and phenylalanine, the CDR3 comprises 14 residues. Kept here is only the CDR3 DNA, which spans 42 bases and is read in frame from base 1. Sequences SEHNR (CDR1) and FQNEAQ (CDR2) are obtained from the germline V gene (reference sequence). The cohort was made up of approximately 700 healthy bone marrow donors. Cohort members were all nominally healthy when sampled, although unrecorded immune exposures were likely present. The donor tested CMV seronegative, placing the donor among the 350 to 400 seronegative members of the cohort. A peripheral blood sample was collected from each donor, and TCR beta sequencing was performed on peripheral blood mononuclear cells. The Qiagen DNeasy Blood Extraction Kit was used to extract genomic DNA from the blood cell samples.

The chain uses TRBV7-9 and TRBJ2-1; 8 bases in the junction line up with TRBD1. Sequenced input: PBMCs. This sequence was found in a man in his late teens or twenties in good health and CMV-seronegative. The DNA sequence reads TGTGCCAGCAGCTCGCGGACAGGGATGAATGAGCAGTTCTTC. Its protein product is CASSSRTGMNEQFF.